The rows below give T cell receptor beta chains drawn from one sample of a study of shared clonotypes between healthy human individuals. Sequencing used immunoSEQ multiplex PCR; TCRdb keeps in-frame clones, though not all of them. The sample carries 950,000 to 1,100,000 clones, approximately 70% recorded once. The sample consisted of memory CD4+ T cells sorted from blood. These receptors originate from a man younger than 35 in good health. The CDR3 runs from the conserved cysteine through the conserved F or W. A D gene is named only where the DNA matches it firmly. Part of the rows lack a size; the others show once, few, many or a class for expanded clones.

d_call,cdr3_length,j_call,clone_size,v_call,cdr3_nt,cdr3_aa
TRBD1,14,TRBJ2-7,.,TRBV6-1,TGTGCCAGCACCTGGGGACAGGGTCTCGGCGAGCAGTACTTC,CASTWGQGLGEQYF
.,11,TRBJ2-1,many,TRBV20-1,TGCAGTGCCTGGGGGCAGAATGAGCAGTTCTTC,CSAWGQNEQFF
TRBD2,14,TRBJ2-1,.,TRBV30,TGTGCCTGGAGTAGCGGGAGATCATACAATGAGCAGTTCTTC,CAWSSGRSYNEQFF
TRBD2,15,TRBJ2-7,few,TRBV6-5,TGTGCCAGCAGTTACCTAATAGCGGGAGTTGGGGAGCAGTACTTC,CASSYLIAGVGEQYF
TRBD1,16,TRBJ2-2,.,TRBV7-9,TGTGCCAGCAGCTTAGGGACAGGGTTGAACACCGGGGAGCTGTTTTTT,CASSLGTGLNTGELFF
TRBD2,14,TRBJ2-1,.,TRBV5-1,TGCGCCAGCAGGCAGACTAGCGGGAGCAATGAGCAGTTCTTC,CASRQTSGSNEQFF
.,14,TRBJ1-1,.,TRBV19,TGTGCCAGTGGGGCCTCGGGACACAACACTGAAGCTTTCTTT,CASGASGHNTEAFF
.,16,TRBJ2-1,few,TRBV7-9,TGTGCCAGCAGCTTAGCGAGGCAGGACGTTATCAATGAGCAGTTCTTC,CASSLARQDVINEQFF
.,16,TRBJ1-5,few,TRBV27,TGTGCCAGCAGTTTATGGTCCGGGGTTGGCAATCAGCCCCAGCATTTT,CASSLWSGVGNQPQHF
.,14,TRBJ2-1,.,TRBV11-2,TGTGCCAGCAGCTTACAAAGCCCAAACAATGAGCAGTTCTTC,CASSLQSPNNEQFF
TRBD1,15,TRBJ1-2,.,TRBV7-9,TGTGCCAGCAGCTCCGGGACAGTGGGCTCCAAGGGCTACACCTTC,CASSSGTVGSKGYTF
.,16,TRBJ2-6,once,TRBV5-1,TGCGCCAGCAGCTCCACCGTCGGGTCTGGGGCCAACGTCCTGACTTTC,CASSSTVGSGANVLTF
.,15,TRBJ1-6,.,TRBV4-2,TGTGCCAGCAGCCAGAACAGCTTCTATAATTCACCCCTCCACTTT,CASSQNSFYNSPLHF
.,14,TRBJ1-1,.,TRBV19,TGTGCCAGTAGTATTGGGAAGCGGAACACTGAAGCTTTCTTT,CASSIGKRNTEAFF
TRBD1,13,TRBJ2-7,.,TRBV30,TGTGCCTGGACCGGACAGGGATTCTACGAGCAGTACTTC,CAWTGQGFYEQYF
.,11,TRBJ2-3,.,TRBV20-1,TGCAGTGCTAGAGATCAAGTGGACCCGTATTTT,CSARDQVDPYF
TRBD1,14,TRBJ2-7,once,TRBV2,TGTGCCAGCAAGACAGGGGTCAGCTCCTACGAGCAGTACTTC,CASKTGVSSYEQYF
.,15,TRBJ1-6,.,TRBV6-1,TGTGCCAGCAGTGTCAACAGGGTTGATACGTCACCCCTCCACTTT,CASSVNRVDTSPLHF
TRBD1,14,TRBJ1-3,.,TRBV7-9,TGTGCCAGCAGTTATACAGGGGCTGGAAACACCATATATTTT,CASSYTGAGNTIYF
TRBD1,15,TRBJ2-2,.,TRBV6-1,TGTGCCAGCAGTGAAGAGGGGGCCGTCACCGGGGAGCTGTTTTTT,CASSEEGAVTGELFF
.,13,TRBJ1-1,.,TRBV6-6,TGTGCCAGCAGTGACCCGGTGAACACTGAAGCTTTCTTT,CASSDPVNTEAFF
TRBD1,14,TRBJ1-1,few,TRBV29-1,TGCAGCGCCAAGACAGGGACGCGGAACACTGAAGCTTTCTTT,CSAKTGTRNTEAFF
.,15,TRBJ1-1,.,TRBV6-5,TGTGCCAGCAGACGGAGGGTCGAAATGAACACTGAAGCTTTCTTT,CASRRRVEMNTEAFF
TRBD2,16,TRBJ2-3,.,TRBV5-4,TGTGCCAGCAGCATCCTGACTAGCGGGGCGTCAGATACGCAGTATTTT,CASSILTSGASDTQYF
.,16,TRBJ2-1,.,TRBV7-8,TGTGCCAGCAGCTTAAGGGATACTAGCCTTTCGAATGAGCAGTTCTTC,CASSLRDTSLSNEQFF
.,15,TRBJ2-2,.,TRBV6-6,TGTGCCAGCAGTCCATCTCTACAGAACACCGGGGAGCTGTTTTTT,CASSPSLQNTGELFF
.,14,TRBJ1-4,.,TRBV5-4,TGTGCCAGCAGCCTCAGGGGTGTGGATGAAAAACTGTTTTTT,CASSLRGVDEKLFF
TRBD1,16,TRBJ1-2,.,TRBV4-2,TGTGCCAGCAGCCACCTAGGACAGGGGGGAAACTATGGCTACACCTTC,CASSHLGQGGNYGYTF
.,11,TRBJ1-2,.,TRBV25-1,TGTGCCAGCTCTCCGGGAACTGGCTACACCTTC,CASSPGTGYTF
.,12,TRBJ2-3,.,TRBV6-5,TGTGCCAGCAGTTACATTGCCGATACGCAGTATTTT,CASSYIADTQYF
.,14,TRBJ1-1,.,TRBV10-1,TGCGCCAGCAGCCTCGGACAGTGGGGCACTGAAGCTTTCTTT,CASSLGQWGTEAFF
TRBD1,14,TRBJ2-7,.,TRBV7-9,TGTGCCAGCAGCTCGGGACAGGGTCTGTACGAGCAGTACTTC,CASSSGQGLYEQYF
TRBD1,19,TRBJ2-6,.,TRBV5-1,TGCGCCAGCAGCTTGGCGGACAGGGCTTTGGGGTCTGGGGCCAACGTCCTGACTTTC,CASSLADRALGSGANVLTF
.,15,TRBJ2-7,.,TRBV6-6,TGTGCCAGCAGTGATCATAGGGCAAAAAACTACGAGCAGTACTTC,CASSDHRAKNYEQYF
.,14,TRBJ1-5,few,TRBV12-5,TGTGCTAGCCAACTTAGTCGGGCCAATCAGCCCCAGCATTTT,CASQLSRANQPQHF
.,14,TRBJ2-5,few,TRBV5-6,TGTGCCAGCAGCTCTCGGAACACCCCAGAGACCCAGTACTTC,CASSSRNTPETQYF
.,12,TRBJ1-5,.,TRBV2,TGTGCCAGCAGAGCCGGGACCCAGCCCCAGCATTTT,CASRAGTQPQHF
.,16,TRBJ2-3,.,TRBV19,TGTGCCAGTAGTATTGGAGGGCAGGGGAAGAAAGATACGCAGTATTTT,CASSIGGQGKKDTQYF
.,14,TRBJ1-2,.,TRBV10-3,TGTGCCATCAGTGAGTCTGGTAGCCTCTATGGCTACACCTTC,CAISESGSLYGYTF
.,14,TRBJ2-1,.,TRBV19,TGTGCCAGTAGTATAGCCGGGGGAAGGAATGAGCAGTTCTTC,CASSIAGGRNEQFF
.,16,TRBJ1-2,.,TRBV27,TGTGCCAGCACCCCCCGGGCGGAATCTTATAACTATGGCTACACCTTC,CASTPRAESYNYGYTF
TRBD1,17,TRBJ2-5,.,TRBV11-3,TGTGCCAGCAGCTTAGGCAGATCCGGGACAGAACAAGAGACCCAGTACTTC,CASSLGRSGTEQETQYF
TRBD2,16,TRBJ2-7,few,TRBV7-2,TGTGCCAGCAGCTTAGCGGGACTAGCGGGAGTGCACGAGCAGTACTTC,CASSLAGLAGVHEQYF
.,14,TRBJ2-7,few,TRBV5-1,TGCGCCAGCGGTCCGATGGGGGGTTCCTACGAGCAGTACTTC,CASGPMGGSYEQYF
TRBD2,16,TRBJ2-1,.,TRBV7-8,TGTGCCAGCAGCTTCCGGACTAGCGGAGCGTGGGATGAGCAGTTCTTC,CASSFRTSGAWDEQFF
TRBD2,14,TRBJ2-3,.,TRBV5-4,TGTGCCAGCAGCGCGCGGGGGGGAACAGATACGCAGTATTTT,CASSARGGTDTQYF
.,14,TRBJ2-7,few,TRBV11-2,TGTGCCAGCAGCTCACAGGTCAGCTCCTACGAGCAGTACTTC,CASSSQVSSYEQYF
.,15,TRBJ2-2,.,TRBV5-8,TGTGCCAGCAGCTTCGACAGACCGAACACCGGGGAGCTGTTTTTT,CASSFDRPNTGELFF
TRBD2,15,TRBJ2-2,.,TRBV27,TGTGCCAGCAGTCGGGGAGGGCATGACACCGGGGAGCTGTTTTTT,CASSRGGHDTGELFF
TRBD1,14,TRBJ1-4,.,TRBV30,TGTGCCTGGGGACAGGGGATAACTAATGAAAAACTGTTTTTT,CAWGQGITNEKLFF
.,14,TRBJ2-1,.,TRBV19,TGTGCCAGTAGGCCAGGGGATATGGGTGGTGAGCAGTTCTTC,CASRPGDMGGEQFF
TRBD2,17,TRBJ2-1,.,TRBV4-2,TGTGCCAGCAGCCAAGACGCAACGGGGGGGTACTTCAATGAGCAGTTCTTC,CASSQDATGGYFNEQFF